The 4 T cell receptor beta chains given below trace back to one sample, sequenced in a study of Graves' ophthalmopathy and Graves' hyperthyroidism. Amplification of TCR beta CDR3 regions used RNA transcripts. First-round RT-PCR with HTBI primers preceded a second-round multiplex PCR. TCRdb used MiXCR to reprocess the multiplex PCR reads, holding one entry per CDR3 protein. The sample holds some 410,000 distinct CDR3 sequences, more than 20% seen once. Sequenced sample: peripheral blood. These receptors originate from a woman aged 18-29 years with stable Graves' hyperthyroidism.

This clonotype was recorded many times. This chain connects TRBV11-2 to TRBJ2-5; D gene uncertain. Germline V gene data show CDR1 as SGHAT and CDR2 as FQNNGV. CDR3 length: 13 amino acids. V was shortened by 2 bases and J by 2 bases, with 6 bases between the two germline ends. The CDR3 bases are TGTGCCAGCAGCTTATACCGGCAAGAGACCCAGTACTTC. Amino acids: CASSLYRQETQYF.

This clonotype was seen repeatedly, ten times or more. The chain is built from TRBV4-1 and TRBJ2-6; no firm D call. Germline CDR1 reads MGHRA; CDR2 reads YSYEKL. The CDR3 sequence is 16 residues long. V was trimmed by 0 bases and J by 0 bases, leaving 6 bases between them. The CDR3 DNA reads as TGCGCCAGCAGCCAAGAGACGGTCTCTGGGGCCAACGTCCTGACTTTC. As protein: CASSQETVSGANVLTF.

This clonotype was picked up many times. CDR3 region: CSAKSTGLGTEAFF. The DNA for the CDR3 is TGCAGTGCTAAATCTACAGGGTTAGGCACTGAAGCTTTCTTT. The chain uses TRBV20-1 and TRBJ1-1; D perhaps matches TRBD1 (6 bases). In germline, CDR1 is DFQATT, CDR2 SNEGSKA (reference sequence). The length of the CDR3 is 14 residues. V lost 4 bases, J lost 4 bases, and 16 bases lay in between.

The J gene is TRBJ1-2, the V gene TRBV12-3 or TRBV12-4; D unresolved. The ends were cut back, 4 bases at V and 3 bases at J, with 9 bases in the middle. CDR3 size: 13 residues. The CDR3 nucleotides read TGTGCCAGCAGTTGGGGAGGTGACTATGGCTACACCTTC. Translation: CASSWGGDYGYTF.